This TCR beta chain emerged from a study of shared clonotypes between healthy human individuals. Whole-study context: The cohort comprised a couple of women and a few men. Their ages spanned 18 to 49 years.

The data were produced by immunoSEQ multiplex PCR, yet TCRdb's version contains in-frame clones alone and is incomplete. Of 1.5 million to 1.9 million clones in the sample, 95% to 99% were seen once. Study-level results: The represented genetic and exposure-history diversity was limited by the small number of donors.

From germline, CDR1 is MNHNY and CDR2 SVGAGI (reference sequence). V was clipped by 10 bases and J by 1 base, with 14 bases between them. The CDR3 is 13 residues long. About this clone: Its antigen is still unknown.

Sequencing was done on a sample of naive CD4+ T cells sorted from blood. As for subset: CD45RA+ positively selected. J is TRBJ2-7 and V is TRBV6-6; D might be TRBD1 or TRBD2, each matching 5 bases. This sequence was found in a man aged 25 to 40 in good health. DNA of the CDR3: TGTGCCACCGGACGGGGCGGATCCTACGAGCAGTACTTC. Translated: CATGRGGSYEQYF.